The 22 T cell receptor beta chains listed next were all sequenced from one sample in a study of CD8+ T cells in alopecia areata. As the sequencing template, cDNA was produced by extracting RNA and reverse transcribing it. Here immunoSEQ multiplex PCR was the method, and the copy in TCRdb shows in-frame clones only, minus some. Counted here are under 200,000 clones, about three fifths occurring once; the ten biggest clones make up roughly 0.85%. Described treatment: oral pan-JAK inhibitor, 5-10 mg twice daily. The sample was CD4+ T cells sorted from blood, taken at week 4, from a patient treated with tofacitinib. The receptor source for this set is a human donor with alopecia areata.

V usage is TRBV5-1 and J usage is TRBJ2-3, with unresolved D. Trimming pared 1 base from V and 5 bases from J, leaving 14 bases between. Germline V gives CDR1 SGHRS, CDR2 YFSETQ. The CDR3 totals 15 residues. CDR3 nucleotides: TGCGCCAGCAGCTTGCGTGGGGTGGAGAGAGATACGCAGTATTTT. This gives the protein CASSLRGVERDTQYF.

V gene TRBV25-1 combines with J gene TRBJ2-4; a possible D gene is TRBD2 (5 bases). V shed 4 bases and J shed 3 bases, with 10 bases lying between them. The CDR3 spans 14 residues. Germline CDR1 reads MGHDK; CDR2 reads SYGVNS. This chain's CDR3 is CASSAAGGKNIQYF. As DNA, the CDR3 is TGTGCCAGCAGTGCCGCGGGCGGCAAAAACATTCAGTACTTC.

The CDR3 reads CSAVRGDRPDTQYF. The CDR3 nucleotides read TGCAGCGCTGTACGAGGGGACAGGCCAGATACGCAGTATTTT. The rearrangement links TRBV29-1 to TRBJ2-3; 8 nucleotides match TRBD1. V lost 7 bases to trimming and J lost 4 bases; unmatched junction nucleotides: 10. The germline V gene encodes CDR1 SQVTM and CDR2 ANQGSEA. The CDR3 covers 14 residues.

The V gene is TRBV11-2, the J gene TRBJ2-7; D not resolved. In germline, CDR1 is SGHAT, CDR2 FQNNGV. This CDR3 has 14 amino acids. Trimming removed 0 bases at V and 3 bases at J, with 9 bases between. CDR3 sequence reads: CASSLDRVSYEQYF. CDR3 bases: TGTGCCAGCAGCTTAGATCGGGTCAGCTACGAGCAGTACTTC.

This clone was detected only a few times. J is TRBJ2-5 and V is TRBV5-6; D not certain. Germline V gives CDR1 SGHDT, CDR2 YYEEEE. CDR3 length: 12 amino acids. V was cut by 0 bases and J by 4 bases, with 4 bases left in between. CDR3 sequence: CASSLEAETQYF. The CDR3 coding sequence is TGTGCCAGCAGCTTGGAGGCAGAGACCCAGTACTTC.

V is TRBV7-3 and J is TRBJ2-2; D is uncertain. Germline loops: CDR1 SGHTA, CDR2 FQGTGA. Trimming cost V 1 base and J 0 bases, with 9 bases left between them. CDR3 length equals 16 residues. The CDR3 nucleotides read TGTGCCAGCAGCTTAAACCCTAGACCGAACACCGGGGAGCTGTTTTTT. Its translation is CASSLNPRPNTGELFF.

V and J are TRBV11-2 and TRBJ1-5; unclear D gene. The CDR3 is made up of 16 amino acids. Germline V gene lookup returns CDR1 SGHAT and CDR2 FQNNGV. V lost 1 base and J lost 2, with 12 bases in between. The CDR3 bases are TGTGCCAGCAGCTTAGGCCCCTTATTCCGCAATCAGCCCCAGCATTTT. Translating it yields CASSLGPLFRNQPQHF.

Comments on this clone: This CDR3 is also generated by other DNA sequences in the sample. The chain couples TRBV5-1 to TRBJ2-7; D is ambiguous. The CDR3 totals 13 residues. Germline V CDR1 and CDR2: SGHRS, YFSETQ. The V and J ends lost 0 bases and 3 bases respectively, with 7 bases between them. CDR3: CASSLEVGYEQYF. The CDR3 DNA is TGCGCCAGCAGCTTGGAAGTAGGCTACGAGCAGTACTTC.

This clone was recorded only once. The chain has TRBV20-1 and TRBJ2-7, with D unresolved. Germline values: CDR1 DFQATT, CDR2 SNEGSKA (reference sequence). CDR3 length equals 11 residues. The V end lost 6 bases, the J end lost 6 bases, and 12 bases lay between the germline ends. The CDR3 nucleotides read TGCAGTGCCGGTACAGTAGGCGAGCAGTACTTC. Translated: CSAGTVGEQYF.

The CDR3 DNA sequence: TGCAGCGTTGGGACACCTCAAGAGACCCAGTACTTC. This translates into CSVGTPQETQYF. This chain uses TRBV29-1 with TRBJ2-5, with D possibly TRBD1 on 5 matching bases. CDR1 SQVTM and CDR2 ANQGSEA come from the germline V gene. CDR3 length: 12 amino acids. V lost 4 bases and J 2 bases, leaving 8 bases between the germline ends.

The table lists this clone with a count of one. The V call is TRBV5-1, the J call TRBJ2-5, with 8 bases fitting TRBD2. This CDR3 is built from 14 residues. Germline assignment: CDR1 SGHRS and CDR2 YFSETQ. Trimming removed 2 bases from V and 5 bases from J; junction bases left unmatched: 5. Here the CDR3 reads CASSFQAGDETQYF. CDR3 nucleotide sequence: TGCGCCAGCAGCTTCCAAGCGGGGGATGAGACCCAGTACTTC.

The chain couples TRBV6-6 to TRBJ2-7; TRBD1 is a possible D gene (5 bases). V shed 2 bases and J shed 2 bases, with 10 bases lying between them. CDR1 and CDR2 from the germline V gene are MNHNY and SVGAGI (reference sequence). The CDR3 is made up of 14 amino acids. The CDR3 sequence: CASSYSRATYEQYF. The CDR3 DNA follows: TGTGCCAGCAGTTACAGCAGGGCTACCTACGAGCAGTACTTC.

The rearrangement uses TRBV7-6 and TRBJ2-7; D unresolved. Deletions cut 1 base from V and 2 bases from J, with 6 bases between. The CDR3 loop spans 13 amino acids. The germline V gene encodes CDR1 SGHVS and CDR2 FNYEAQ. In nucleotides, the CDR3 is TGTGCCAGCAGCTTAGGCAACACCTACGAGCAGTACTTC. Encoded protein: CASSLGNTYEQYF.

V is TRBV7-2 and J is TRBJ2-6; D is possibly TRBD1 (5 bases). The V end lost 6 bases, the J end lost 2 bases, and 8 bases lay between the germline ends. This CDR3 region has 14 residues. Germline lookup yields CDR1 SGHTA and CDR2 FQGNSA. The DNA of the CDR3 is TGTGCCAGCAGACAAGGGGCTGGGGCCAACGTCCTGACTTTC. It codes for CASRQGAGANVLTF.

The count of this clone is one. V gene TRBV4-2 combines with J gene TRBJ1-2; TRBD1 matches 7 bases. The CDR3 sequence is 15 residues long. Germline values: CDR1 LGHNA, CDR2 YNFKEQ. The junction had 9 bases not matched to a gene; V was cut back by 1 base and J by 7 bases. CDR3 coding DNA: TGTGCCAGCAGCCAAGCCACAGGGGATGGTAGTGGCTACACCTTC. Protein: CASSQATGDGSGYTF.

The sample holds a few counts of this clone. The chain links TRBV9 to TRBJ1-1; TRBD1 might be the D (6 bases). V shed 4 bases and J shed 3 bases, with 16 bases lying between them. The CDR3 sequence is 15 residues long. Per the germline V gene, CDR1 is SGDLS and CDR2 is YYNGEE. The CDR3 loop reads CASSPQGLSDTEAFF. CDR3 in DNA: TGTGCCAGCAGCCCACAGGGCCTCAGCGACACTGAAGCTTTCTTT.

J is TRBJ1-2 and V is TRBV4-1; unclear D gene. V shed 0 bases and J shed 4 bases, with 9 bases lying between them. Germline values: CDR1 MGHRA, CDR2 YSYEKL. CDR3 length: 14 residues. CDR3 protein: CASSQDRGSYGYTF. The CDR3 nucleotides read TGCGCCAGCAGCCAAGATAGAGGGTCCTATGGCTACACCTTC.

Written as DNA, the CDR3 is TGCAGCGCCAGAAGGTCGGCGGGGGCTTCGCTCGATGAGCAGTTCTTC. It specifies CSARRSAGASLDEQFF. The rearrangement uses TRBV29-1 and TRBJ2-1, with D perhaps TRBD2 (7 bases). The CDR3 is 16 residues long. V lost 7 bases and J lost 8, with 27 bases in between. Germline lookup yields CDR1 SQVTM and CDR2 ANQGSEA.

The chain recombines TRBV27 with TRBJ1-5; tentative D call: TRBD1 (6 bases). This CDR3 is built from 14 residues. CDR1 and CDR2 from the germline V gene are MNHEY and SMNVEV (reference sequence). V dropped 2 bases and J dropped 6 bases, with 11 bases sitting between them. The chain's CDR3 is CASSLTGGGQPQHF. The CDR3, as DNA: TGTGCCAGCAGTTTAACGGGAGGGGGTCAGCCCCAGCATTTT.

The CDR3 bases are TGTGCCAGCAGCTTCCTAGCGGGGGGGTTCCAAGAGACCCAGTACTTC. Amino acids: CASSFLAGGFQETQYF. V usage is TRBV5-6 and J usage is TRBJ2-5; TRBD2 matches 12 bases. The CDR3 spans 16 residues. Per germline, CDR1 SGHDT and CDR2 YYEEEE. After removal of 2 bases from V and 1 base from J, the junction contained 3 bases not matched to a gene.

The sample holds one count of this clone. The genes are TRBV30 and TRBJ2-7, with 8 bases aligning to TRBD1. Germline CDR1 is GTSNPN and CDR2 is SVGIG (reference sequence). This CDR3 spans 13 amino acids. After removal of 2 bases from V and 3 bases from J, the junction contained 3 bases not matched to a gene. The CDR3 here is CAWSSDRVYEQYF. In DNA form, the CDR3 reads TGTGCCTGGAGTTCGGACAGGGTCTACGAGCAGTACTTC.

The chain recombines TRBV5-4 with TRBJ1-2, with D perhaps TRBD1 (6 bases). The V gene lost 4 bases and the J gene lost 7 bases, with 14 bases spanning the gap. CDR3 length: 13 residues. Germline-derived CDR1 and CDR2 are SGHNT and YYREEE (reference sequence). The CDR3, as DNA: TGTGCCAGCAGCCAAGGACAGATGGTTGGCTACACCTTC. It encodes CASSQGQMVGYTF.